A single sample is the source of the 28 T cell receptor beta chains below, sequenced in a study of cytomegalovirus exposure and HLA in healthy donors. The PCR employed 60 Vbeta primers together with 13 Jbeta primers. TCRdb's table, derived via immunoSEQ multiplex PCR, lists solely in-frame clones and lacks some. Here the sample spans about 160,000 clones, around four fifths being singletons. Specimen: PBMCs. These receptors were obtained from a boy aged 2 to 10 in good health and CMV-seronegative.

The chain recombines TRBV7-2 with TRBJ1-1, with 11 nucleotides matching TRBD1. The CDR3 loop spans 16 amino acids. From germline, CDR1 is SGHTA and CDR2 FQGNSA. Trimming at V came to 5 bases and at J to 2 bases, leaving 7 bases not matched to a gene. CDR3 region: CASSADRGRFNTEAFF. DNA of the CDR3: TGTGCCAGCAGCGCGGACAGGGGGCGGTTTAACACTGAAGCTTTCTTT.

The CDR3 coding sequence is TGTGCCAGCAGCCAAAAGCCGGGACAGGGCTACGAGCAGTACTTC. This gives the protein CASSQKPGQGYEQYF. J is TRBJ2-7 and V is TRBV9, with 9 bases lining up with TRBD1. The CDR3 length is 15 residues. Looked up from germline, CDR1 is SGDLS and CDR2 is YYNGEE. V lost 4 bases, J lost 3 bases, and 8 bases stayed unmatched.

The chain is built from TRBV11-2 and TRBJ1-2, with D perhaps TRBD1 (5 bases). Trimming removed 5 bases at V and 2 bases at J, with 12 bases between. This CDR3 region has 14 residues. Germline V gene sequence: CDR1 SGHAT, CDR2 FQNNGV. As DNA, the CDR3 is TGTGCCAGCAGCCCAGGGTTTGCCAACTATGGCTACACCTTC. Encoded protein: CASSPGFANYGYTF. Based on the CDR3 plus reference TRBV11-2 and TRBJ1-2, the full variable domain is EAGVAQSPRYKIIEKRQSVAFWCNPISGHATLYWYQQILGQGPKLLIQFQNNGVVDDSQLPKDRFSAERLKGVDSTLKIQPAKLEDSAVYLCASSPGFANYGYTFGSGTRLTVV.

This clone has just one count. CDR3 nucleotides: TGTGCCAGCAGCTTTTATTCCGGGACAGAAGATAATGAAAAACTGTTTTTT. As protein: CASSFYSGTEDNEKLFF. The chain combines TRBV5-8 with TRBJ1-4, with TRBD1 identical over 7 bases. CDR1 SGHTS and CDR2 YDEGEE come from the germline V gene. CDR3 length: 17 residues. The junction had 11 bases not matched to a gene; V was cut back by 2 bases and J by 4 bases. Full variable domain (rest looked up from reference TRBV5-8 and TRBJ1-4): EAGVTQSPTHLIKTRGQQATLRCSPISGHTSVYWYQQALGLGLQFLLWYDEGEERNRGNFPPRFSGRQFPNYSSELNVNALELEDSALYLCASSFYSGTEDNEKLFFGSGTQLSVL.

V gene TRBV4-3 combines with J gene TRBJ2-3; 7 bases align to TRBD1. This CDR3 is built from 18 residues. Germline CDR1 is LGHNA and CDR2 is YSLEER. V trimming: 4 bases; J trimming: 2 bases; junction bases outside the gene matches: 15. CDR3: CASSRYLDRVGNTDTQYF. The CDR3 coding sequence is TGCGCCAGCAGCCGCTATTTAGACAGGGTGGGGAACACAGATACGCAGTATTTT.

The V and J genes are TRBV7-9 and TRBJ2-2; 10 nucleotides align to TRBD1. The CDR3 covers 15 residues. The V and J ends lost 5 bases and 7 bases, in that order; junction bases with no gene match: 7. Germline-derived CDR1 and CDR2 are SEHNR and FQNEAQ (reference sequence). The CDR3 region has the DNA TGTGCCAGCAGCCCGACAGGGGGCGCCGGCGGGGAGCTGTTTTTT. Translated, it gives CASSPTGGAGGELFF.

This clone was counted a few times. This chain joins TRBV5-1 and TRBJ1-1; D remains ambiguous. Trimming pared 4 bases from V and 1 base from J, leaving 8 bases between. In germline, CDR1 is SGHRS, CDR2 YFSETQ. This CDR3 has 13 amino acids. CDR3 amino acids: CASSREGNTEAFF. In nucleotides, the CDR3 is TGCGCCAGCAGCCGTGAGGGGAACACTGAAGCTTTCTTT. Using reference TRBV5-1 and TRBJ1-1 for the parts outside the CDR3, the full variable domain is KAGVTQTPRYLIKTRGQQVTLSCSPISGHRSVSWYQQTPGQGLQFLFEYFSETQRNKGNFPGRFSGRQFSNSRSEMNVSTLELGDSALYLCASSREGNTEAFFGQGTRLTVV.

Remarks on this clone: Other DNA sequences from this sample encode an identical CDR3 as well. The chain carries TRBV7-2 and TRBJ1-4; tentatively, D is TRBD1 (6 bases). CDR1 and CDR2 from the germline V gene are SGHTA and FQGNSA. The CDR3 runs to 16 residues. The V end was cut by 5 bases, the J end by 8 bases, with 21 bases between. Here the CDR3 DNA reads TGTGCCAGCAGCCATACGACAGGTCGGGCAAGAGAAAAACTGTTTTTT. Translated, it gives CASSHTTGRAREKLFF.

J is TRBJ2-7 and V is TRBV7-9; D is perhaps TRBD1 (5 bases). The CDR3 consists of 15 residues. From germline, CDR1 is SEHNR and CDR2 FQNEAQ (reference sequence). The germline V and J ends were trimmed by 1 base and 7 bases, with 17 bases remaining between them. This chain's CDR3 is CASSLVGATLGEQYF. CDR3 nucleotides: TGTGCCAGCAGCTTAGTAGGGGCCACCTTGGGGGAGCAGTACTTC.

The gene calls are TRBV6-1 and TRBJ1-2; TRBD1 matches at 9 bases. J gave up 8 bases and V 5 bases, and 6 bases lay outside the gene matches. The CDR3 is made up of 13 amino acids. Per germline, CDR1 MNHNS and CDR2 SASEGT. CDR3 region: CASSPLDRGGYTF. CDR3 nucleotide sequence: TGTGCCAGCAGTCCCTTGGACAGGGGAGGCTACACCTTC.

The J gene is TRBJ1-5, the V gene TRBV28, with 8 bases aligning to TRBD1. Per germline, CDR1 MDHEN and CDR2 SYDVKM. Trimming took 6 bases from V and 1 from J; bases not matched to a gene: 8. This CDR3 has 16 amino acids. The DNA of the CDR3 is TGTGCCAGCAGCCCCCAGGGGGCTGGGAGCAATCAGCCCCAGCATTTT. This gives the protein CASSPQGAGSNQPQHF.

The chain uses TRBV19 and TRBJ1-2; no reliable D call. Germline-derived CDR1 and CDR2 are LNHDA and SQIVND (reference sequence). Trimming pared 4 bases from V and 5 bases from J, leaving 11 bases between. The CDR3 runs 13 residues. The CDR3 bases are TGTGCCAGTAGTAGATCGGTGGTATATGGCTACACCTTC. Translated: CASSRSVVYGYTF.

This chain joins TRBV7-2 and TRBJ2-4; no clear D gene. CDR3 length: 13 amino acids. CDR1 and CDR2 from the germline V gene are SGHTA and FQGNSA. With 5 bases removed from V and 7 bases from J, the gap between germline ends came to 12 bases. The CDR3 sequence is CASSPNYNNIQYF. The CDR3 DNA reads TGTGCCAGCAGCCCGAACTATAACAACATTCAGTACTTC.

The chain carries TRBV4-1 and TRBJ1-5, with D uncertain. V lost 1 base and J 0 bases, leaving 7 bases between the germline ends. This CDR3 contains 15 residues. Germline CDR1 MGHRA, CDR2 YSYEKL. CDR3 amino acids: CASSQGLYSNQPQHF. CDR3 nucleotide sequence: TGCGCCAGCAGCCAAGGACTTTATAGCAATCAGCCCCAGCATTTT.

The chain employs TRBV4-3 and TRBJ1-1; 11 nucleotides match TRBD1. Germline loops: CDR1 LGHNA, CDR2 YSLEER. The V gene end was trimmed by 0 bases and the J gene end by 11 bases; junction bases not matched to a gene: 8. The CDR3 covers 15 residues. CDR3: CASSQDRTGGMWAFF. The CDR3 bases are TGCGCCAGCAGCCAAGATCGGACAGGGGGCATGTGGGCTTTCTTT.

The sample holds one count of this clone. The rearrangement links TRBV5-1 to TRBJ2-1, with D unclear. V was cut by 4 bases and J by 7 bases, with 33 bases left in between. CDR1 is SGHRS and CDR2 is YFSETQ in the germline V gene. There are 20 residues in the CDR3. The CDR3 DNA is TGCGCCAGCAGCACACTGCCCGGTGATCCGTCCCCCTGGGTGGAGAATGAGCAGTTCTTC. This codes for CASSTLPGDPSPWVENEQFF. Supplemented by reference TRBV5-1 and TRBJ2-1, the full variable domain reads KAGVTQTPRYLIKTRGQQVTLSCSPISGHRSVSWYQQTPGQGLQFLFEYFSETQRNKGNFPGRFSGRQFSNSRSEMNVSTLELGDSALYLCASSTLPGDPSPWVENEQFFGPGTRLTVL.

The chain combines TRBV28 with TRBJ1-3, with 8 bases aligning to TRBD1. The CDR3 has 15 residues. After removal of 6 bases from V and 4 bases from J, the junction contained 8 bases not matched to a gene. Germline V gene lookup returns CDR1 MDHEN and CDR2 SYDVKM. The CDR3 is CASSRPTGGGNTIYF. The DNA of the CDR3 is TGTGCCAGCAGCCGCCCTACAGGGGGGGGAAACACCATATATTTT.

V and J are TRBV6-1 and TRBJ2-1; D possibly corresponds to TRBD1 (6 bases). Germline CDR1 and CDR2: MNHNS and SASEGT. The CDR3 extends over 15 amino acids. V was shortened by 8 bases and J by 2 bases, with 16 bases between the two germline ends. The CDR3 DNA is TGTGCCAGCCGTTCGGACAGTGTAGCCTACAATGAGCAGTTCTTC. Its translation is CASRSDSVAYNEQFF.

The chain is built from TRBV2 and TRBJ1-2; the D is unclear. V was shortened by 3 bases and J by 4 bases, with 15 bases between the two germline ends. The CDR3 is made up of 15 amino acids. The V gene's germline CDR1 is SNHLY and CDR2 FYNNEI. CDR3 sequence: CASSDPLTPLYGYTF. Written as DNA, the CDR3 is TGTGCCAGCAGTGACCCGTTGACACCTCTCTATGGCTACACCTTC.

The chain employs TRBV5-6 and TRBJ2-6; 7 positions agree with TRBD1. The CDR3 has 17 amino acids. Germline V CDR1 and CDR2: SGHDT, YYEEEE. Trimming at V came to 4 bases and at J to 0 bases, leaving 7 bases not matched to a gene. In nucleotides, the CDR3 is TGTGCCAGCAGCCATCCGGGACAGTCCTCTGGGGCCAACGTCCTGACTTTC. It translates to CASSHPGQSSGANVLTF.

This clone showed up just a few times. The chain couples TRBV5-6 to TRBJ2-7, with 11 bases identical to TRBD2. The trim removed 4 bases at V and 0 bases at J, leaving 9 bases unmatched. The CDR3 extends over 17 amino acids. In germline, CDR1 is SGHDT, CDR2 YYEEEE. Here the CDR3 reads CASSPGTSGRSSYEQYF. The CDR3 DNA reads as TGTGCCAGCAGCCCTGGGACTAGCGGAAGGAGCTCCTACGAGCAGTACTTC. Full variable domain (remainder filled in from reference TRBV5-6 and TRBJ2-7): DAGVTQSPTHLIKTRGQQVTLRCSPKSGHDTVSWYQQALGQGPQFIFQYYEEEERQRGNFPDRFSGHQFPNYSSELNVNALLLGDSALYLCASSPGTSGRSSYEQYFGPGTRLTVT.

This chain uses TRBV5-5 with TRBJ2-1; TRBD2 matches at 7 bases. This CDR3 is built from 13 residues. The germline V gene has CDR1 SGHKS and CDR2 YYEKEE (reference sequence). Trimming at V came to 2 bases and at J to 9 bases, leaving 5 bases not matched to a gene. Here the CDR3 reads CASSLAGTTEQFF. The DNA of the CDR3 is TGTGCCAGCAGCTTAGCCGGGACTACTGAGCAGTTCTTC.

The CDR3 region is CASSEAPGGYNEQFF. For the CDR3, the DNA is TGTGCCAGCAGTGAAGCGCCGGGGGGGTACAATGAGCAGTTCTTC. The chain combines TRBV2 with TRBJ2-1; 8 bases are a match to TRBD2. The CDR3 extends over 15 amino acids. V was clipped by 0 bases and J by 4 bases; unmatched bases: 2. CDR1 SNHLY and CDR2 FYNNEI come from the germline V gene.

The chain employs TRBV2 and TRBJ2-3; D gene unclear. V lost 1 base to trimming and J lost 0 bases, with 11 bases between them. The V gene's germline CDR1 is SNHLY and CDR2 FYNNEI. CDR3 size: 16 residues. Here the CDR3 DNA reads TGTGCCAGCAGTGAAGAAAGAACTTCTAGCACAGATACGCAGTATTTT. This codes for CASSEERTSSTDTQYF. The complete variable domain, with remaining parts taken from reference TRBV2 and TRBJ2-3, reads EPEVTQTPSHQVTQMGQEVILRCVPISNHLYFYWYRQILGQKVEFLVSFYNNEISEKSEIFDDQFSVERPDGSNFTLKIRSTKLEDSAMYFCASSEERTSSTDTQYFGPGTRLTVL.

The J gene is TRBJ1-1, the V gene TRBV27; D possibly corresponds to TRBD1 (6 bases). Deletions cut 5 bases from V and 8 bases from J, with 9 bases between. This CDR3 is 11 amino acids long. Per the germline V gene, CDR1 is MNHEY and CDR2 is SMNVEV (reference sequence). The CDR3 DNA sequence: TGTGCCAGCAGTCTGGGGGCGGAAGCTTTCTTT. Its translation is CASSLGAEAFF.

CDR3 protein: CASSMGQGALNYGYTF. The CDR3 DNA reads TGTGCCAGTAGTATGGGGCAGGGGGCTCTAAACTATGGCTACACCTTC. The rearrangement joins TRBV19 to TRBJ1-2; 8 bases align to TRBD1. The V gene end was trimmed by 3 bases and the J gene end by 2 bases; junction bases not matched to a gene: 8. The CDR3 sequence is 16 residues long. Germline loops: CDR1 LNHDA, CDR2 SQIVND (reference sequence).

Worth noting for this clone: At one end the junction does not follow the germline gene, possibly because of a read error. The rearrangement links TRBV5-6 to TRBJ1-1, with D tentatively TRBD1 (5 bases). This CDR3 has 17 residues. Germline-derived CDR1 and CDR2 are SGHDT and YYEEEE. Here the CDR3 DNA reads TGTGCCAGCAGTTTGGCACAGGAATTCCGACCGAACACTGAAGCTTTCTTT. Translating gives CASSLAQEFRPNTEAFF.

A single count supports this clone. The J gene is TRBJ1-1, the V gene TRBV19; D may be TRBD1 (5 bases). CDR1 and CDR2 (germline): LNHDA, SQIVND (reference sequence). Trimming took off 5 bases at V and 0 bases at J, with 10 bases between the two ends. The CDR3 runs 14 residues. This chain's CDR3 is CASSVSRVNTEAFF. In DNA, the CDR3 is TGTGCCAGTAGTGTAAGCAGGGTGAACACTGAAGCTTTCTTT.